This T cell receptor (beta chain) was sequenced in a study of CD8+CD57+ T cells in acquired aplastic anemia. Study as a whole: The study obtained an average of around 3.1 ug of DNA from sorted CD4+ and CD8+ cells.

As regards this clonotype: The antigen is not known.

Regarding the study as a whole: Patients shared approximately 30 CD8+ CDR3 sequences with controls.

CDR1 is SNHLY and CDR2 is FYNNEI in the germline V gene. V was pared by 3 bases and J by 0 bases, with 6 bases between. The CDR3 is 15 amino acids. Genomic DNA templated the TCR beta VDJ and CDR3 profiling. In TCRdb, the reads were re-called with MiXCR into one record per CDR3 protein. The data contain some 200,000 distinct CDR3 sequences, 40% to 55% of them singletons. Patients who underwent sequencing had shown CD8+CD57+ cell expansion by flow cytometry. Patients uniformly had severe acquired aplastic anemia. All patients were therapy-naive when blood was sampled. V gene TRBV2 combines with J gene TRBJ2-6; possibly TRBD1 for D (5 bases). The sequence was obtained from a human donor with aplastic anemia. The sample taken for sequencing was sorted CD4+, CD8+, or CD8+CD57+ T cells (not recorded which) from PBMCs. The CDR3 spells CASSDDSSGANVLTF. CDR3 nucleotides: TGTGCCAGCAGTGATGACAGCTCTGGGGCCAACGTCCTGACTTTC.